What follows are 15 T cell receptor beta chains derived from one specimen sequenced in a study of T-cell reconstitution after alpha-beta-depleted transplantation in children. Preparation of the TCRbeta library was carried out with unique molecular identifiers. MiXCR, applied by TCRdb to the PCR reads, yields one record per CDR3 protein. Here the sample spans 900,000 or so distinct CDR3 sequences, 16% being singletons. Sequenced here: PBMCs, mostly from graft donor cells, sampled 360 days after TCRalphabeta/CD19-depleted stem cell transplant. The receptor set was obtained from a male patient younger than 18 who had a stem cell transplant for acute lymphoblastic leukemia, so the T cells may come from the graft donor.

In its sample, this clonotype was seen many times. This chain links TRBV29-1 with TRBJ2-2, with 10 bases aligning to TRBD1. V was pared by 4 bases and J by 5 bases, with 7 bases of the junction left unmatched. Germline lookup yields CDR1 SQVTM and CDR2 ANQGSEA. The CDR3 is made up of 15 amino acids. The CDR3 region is CSVVFRTGGTGELFF. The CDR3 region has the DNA TGCAGCGTTGTTTTCCGGACAGGGGGTACCGGGGAGCTGTTTTTT.

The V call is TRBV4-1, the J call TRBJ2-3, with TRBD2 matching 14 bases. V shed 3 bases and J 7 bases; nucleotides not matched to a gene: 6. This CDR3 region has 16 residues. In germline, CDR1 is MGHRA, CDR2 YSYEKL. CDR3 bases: TGCGCCAGCAGCCACCTTGGGACTAGCGGGAGAAATACGCAGTATTTT. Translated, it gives CASSHLGTSGRNTQYF.

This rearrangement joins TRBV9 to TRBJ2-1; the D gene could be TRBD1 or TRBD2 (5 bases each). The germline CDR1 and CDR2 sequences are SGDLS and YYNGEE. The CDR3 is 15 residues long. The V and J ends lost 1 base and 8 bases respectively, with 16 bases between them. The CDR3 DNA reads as TGTGCCAGCAGCGTACGGCCCGGGACCTTGGATGAGCAGTTCTTC. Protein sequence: CASSVRPGTLDEQFF.

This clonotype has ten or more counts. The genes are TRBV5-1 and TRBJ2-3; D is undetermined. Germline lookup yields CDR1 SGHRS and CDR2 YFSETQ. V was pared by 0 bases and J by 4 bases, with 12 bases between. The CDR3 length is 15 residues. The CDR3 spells CASSLVVGIPDTQYF. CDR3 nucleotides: TGCGCCAGCAGCTTGGTGGTGGGAATCCCAGATACGCAGTATTTT.

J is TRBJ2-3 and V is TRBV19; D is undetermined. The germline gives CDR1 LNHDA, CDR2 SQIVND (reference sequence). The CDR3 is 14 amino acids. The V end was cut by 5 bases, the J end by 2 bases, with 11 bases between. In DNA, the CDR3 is TGTGCCAGTAGTTTCCGGACGTCCACAGATACGCAGTATTTT. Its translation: CASSFRTSTDTQYF.

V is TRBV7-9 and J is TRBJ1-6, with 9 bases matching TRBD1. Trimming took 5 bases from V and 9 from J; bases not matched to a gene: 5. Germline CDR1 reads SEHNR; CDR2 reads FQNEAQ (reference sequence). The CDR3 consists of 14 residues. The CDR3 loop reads CASSRDREVSPLHF. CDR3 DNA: TGTGCCAGCAGCAGGGACAGGGAAGTTTCACCCCTCCACTTT.

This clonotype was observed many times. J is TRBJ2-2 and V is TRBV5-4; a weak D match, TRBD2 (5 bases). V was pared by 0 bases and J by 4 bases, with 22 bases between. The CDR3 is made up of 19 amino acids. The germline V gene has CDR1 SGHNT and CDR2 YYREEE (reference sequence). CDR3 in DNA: TGTGCCAGCAGCTTGGGGCCATGGGCTAGCATTAAACCCACCGGGGAGCTGTTTTTT. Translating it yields CASSLGPWASIKPTGELFF.

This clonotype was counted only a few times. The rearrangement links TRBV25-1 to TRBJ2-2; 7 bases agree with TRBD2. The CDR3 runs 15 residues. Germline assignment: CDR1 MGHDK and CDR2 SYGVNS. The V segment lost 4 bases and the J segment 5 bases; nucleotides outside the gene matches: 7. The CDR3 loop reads CASSVAGAGTGELFF. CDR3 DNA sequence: TGTGCCAGCAGTGTGGCGGGAGCGGGGACCGGGGAGCTGTTTTTT.

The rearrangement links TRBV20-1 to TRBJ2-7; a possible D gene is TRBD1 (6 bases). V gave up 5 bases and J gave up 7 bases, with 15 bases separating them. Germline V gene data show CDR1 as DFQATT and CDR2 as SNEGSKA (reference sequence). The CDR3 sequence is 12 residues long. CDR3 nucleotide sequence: TGCAGTGCTCCCTCCGACAGGATGGAGCAGTACTTC. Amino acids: CSAPSDRMEQYF.

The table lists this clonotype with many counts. The CDR3 loop reads CATSKRDNEQFF. In nucleotides, the CDR3 is TGTGCCACCAGTAAGAGGGACAATGAGCAGTTCTTC. The J gene is TRBJ2-1, the V gene TRBV15, with TRBD2 as a possible D gene (5 bases). Trimming shortened V by 6 bases and J by 5 bases, and 8 bases separated the two germline ends. The germline V gene has CDR1 LNHNV and CDR2 YYDKDF (reference sequence). The CDR3 runs 12 residues.

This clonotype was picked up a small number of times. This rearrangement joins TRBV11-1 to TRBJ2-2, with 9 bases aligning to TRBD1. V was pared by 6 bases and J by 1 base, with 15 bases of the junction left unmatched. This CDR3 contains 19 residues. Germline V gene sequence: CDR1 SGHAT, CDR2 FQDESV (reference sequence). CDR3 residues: CASRPMGQGKIRNTGELFF. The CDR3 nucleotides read TGTGCCAGCAGGCCTATGGGACAGGGAAAGATCCGGAACACCGGGGAGCTGTTTTTT.

This CDR3 reads CASRRGLGGGGVIDTQYF. CDR3 nucleotide sequence: TGTGCCAGTAGGAGGGGCCTCGGCGGCGGGGGCGTCATAGATACGCAGTATTTT. V usage is TRBV19 and J usage is TRBJ2-3; possibly TRBD2 for D (7 bases). CDR1 is LNHDA and CDR2 is SQIVND in the germline V gene (reference sequence). The V and J ends lost 6 bases and 5 bases respectively, with 27 bases between them. This CDR3 has 18 residues.

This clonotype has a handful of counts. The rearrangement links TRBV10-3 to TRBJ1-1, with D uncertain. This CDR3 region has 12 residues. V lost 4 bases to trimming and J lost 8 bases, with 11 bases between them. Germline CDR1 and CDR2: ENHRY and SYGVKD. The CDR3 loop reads CAISGWGGEAFF. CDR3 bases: TGTGCCATCAGTGGATGGGGTGGAGAAGCTTTCTTT.

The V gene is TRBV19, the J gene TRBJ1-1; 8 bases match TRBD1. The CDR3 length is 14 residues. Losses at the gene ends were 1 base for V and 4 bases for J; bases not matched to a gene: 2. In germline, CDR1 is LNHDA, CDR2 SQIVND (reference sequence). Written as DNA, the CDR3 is TGTGCCAGTAGTATAGGGACAGGGACCACTGAAGCTTTCTTT. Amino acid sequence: CASSIGTGTTEAFF.

The DNA of the CDR3 is TGCAGCGTTGTTTGGGTTACTGAAGCTTTCTTT. Its protein product is CSVVWVTEAFF. The V call is TRBV29-1, the J call TRBJ1-1; no firm D call. Deletions cut 4 bases from V and 5 bases from J, with 8 bases between. CDR3 size: 11 residues. Looked up from germline, CDR1 is SQVTM and CDR2 is ANQGSEA.